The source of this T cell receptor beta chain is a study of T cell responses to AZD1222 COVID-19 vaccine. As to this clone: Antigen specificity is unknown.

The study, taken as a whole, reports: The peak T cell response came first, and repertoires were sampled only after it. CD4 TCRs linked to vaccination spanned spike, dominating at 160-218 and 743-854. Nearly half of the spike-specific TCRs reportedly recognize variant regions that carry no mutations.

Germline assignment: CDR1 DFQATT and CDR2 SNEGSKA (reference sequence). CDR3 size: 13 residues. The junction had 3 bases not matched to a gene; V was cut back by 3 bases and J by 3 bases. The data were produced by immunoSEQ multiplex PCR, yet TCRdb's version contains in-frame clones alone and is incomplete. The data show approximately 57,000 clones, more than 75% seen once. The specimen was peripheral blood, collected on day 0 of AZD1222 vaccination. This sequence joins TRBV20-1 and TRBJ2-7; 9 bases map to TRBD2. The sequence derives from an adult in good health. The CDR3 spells CSASDSGSYEQYF. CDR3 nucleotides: TGCAGTGCTAGTGATAGCGGGAGCTACGAGCAGTACTTC.